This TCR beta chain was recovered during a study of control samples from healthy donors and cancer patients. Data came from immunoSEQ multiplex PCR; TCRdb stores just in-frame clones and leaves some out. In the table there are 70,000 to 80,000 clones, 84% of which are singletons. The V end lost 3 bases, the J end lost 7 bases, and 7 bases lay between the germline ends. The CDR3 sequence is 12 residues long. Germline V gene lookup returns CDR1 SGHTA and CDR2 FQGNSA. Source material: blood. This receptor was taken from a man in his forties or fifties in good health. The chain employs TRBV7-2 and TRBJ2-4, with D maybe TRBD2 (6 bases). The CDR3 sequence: CASSLEGNIQYF. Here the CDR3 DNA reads TGTGCCAGCAGCTTGGAGGGGAACATTCAGTACTTC.